These 22 T cell receptor beta chains came from one sample sequenced in a study of beta chain features in type 1 diabetes. Every bit of the isolated RNA underwent reverse transcription, so sequencing read expressed TCRB transcripts. TCRdb keeps only in-frame clones here, not all; method: immunoSEQ multiplex PCR. The sample consists of 220,000 or so clones, around 68% of them appearing once. The sequenced material came from naive CD4+ T cells from blood. These receptors were obtained from a young man in good health.

The chain is built from TRBV30 and TRBJ2-4, with D maybe TRBD1 (6 bases). V was pared by 2 bases and J by 6 bases, with 14 bases between. Germline loops: CDR1 GTSNPN, CDR2 SVGIG (reference sequence). This CDR3 is 14 amino acids long. The CDR3 bases are TGTGCCTGGAGTAAGGACAGCCGCGGAAACATTCAGTACTTC. Its protein product is CAWSKDSRGNIQYF.

This chain joins TRBV5-4 and TRBJ2-7; possible D gene TRBD2, 5 bases. CDR3 length: 15 amino acids. The germline V and J ends were trimmed by 4 bases and 0 bases, with 14 bases remaining between them. Looked up from germline, CDR1 is SGHNT and CDR2 is YYREEE (reference sequence). The CDR3 sequence: CASSPSGTSSYEQYF. CDR3 nucleotide sequence: TGTGCCAGCAGCCCCAGCGGTACTAGCTCCTACGAGCAGTACTTC.

This rearrangement joins TRBV7-9 to TRBJ2-3; tentatively, D is TRBD2 (6 bases). With 3 bases removed from V and 0 bases from J, the gap between germline ends came to 10 bases. Germline V gene lookup returns CDR1 SEHNR and CDR2 FQNEAQ (reference sequence). This CDR3 has 15 amino acids. The CDR3 DNA reads as TGTGCCAGCAGCTTGGGGGGTCCTAGCACAGATACGCAGTATTTT. This encodes CASSLGGPSTDTQYF. The whole variable domain, remainder taken from reference TRBV7-9 and TRBJ2-3, is DTGVSQNPRHKITKRGQNVTFRCDPISEHNRLYWYRQTLGQGPEFLTYFQNEAQLEKSRLLSDRFSAERPKGSFSTLEIQRTEQGDSAMYLCASSLGGPSTDTQYFGPGTRLTVL.

The gene calls are TRBV28 and TRBJ2-1, with 8 bases that match TRBD2. The CDR3 contains 14 residues. CDR1 MDHEN and CDR2 SYDVKM come from the germline V gene. The V gene end was trimmed by 5 bases and the J gene end by 8 bases; junction bases not matched to a gene: 8. CDR3 in amino acids: CASSGTRYFDEQFF. CDR3 coding DNA: TGTGCCAGCAGTGGGACTAGATACTTTGATGAGCAGTTCTTC.

The gene calls are TRBV2 and TRBJ2-3, with TRBD1 matching over 12 bases. Germline V gene lookup returns CDR1 SNHLY and CDR2 FYNNEI. The CDR3 is 15 residues long. The J segment lost 5 bases and the V segment lost 4 bases, leaving 4 bases of the junction unmatched. DNA of the CDR3: TGTGCCAGCAGTGCGGGACAGGGGGCCATAGATACGCAGTATTTT. Translating gives CASSAGQGAIDTQYF.

The chain couples TRBV11-2 to TRBJ2-1; 15 bases align to TRBD2. The CDR3 loop spans 17 amino acids. V lost 3 bases and J lost 2; bases outside the gene matches: 2. Germline-derived CDR1 and CDR2 are SGHAT and FQNNGV. CDR3 bases: TGTGCCAGCAGCTTCGGACTAGCGGGAGGGCCCTACAATGAGCAGTTCTTC. Translated: CASSFGLAGGPYNEQFF.

The J gene is TRBJ2-3, the V gene TRBV9; 7 bases fit TRBD2. This CDR3 has 14 amino acids. Losses at the gene ends were 4 bases for V and 3 bases for J; bases not matched to a gene: 5. From germline, CDR1 is SGDLS and CDR2 YYNGEE. The DNA of the CDR3 is TGTGCCAGCAGCTGGGGCGGGGGAACAGATACGCAGTATTTT. Amino acid sequence: CASSWGGGTDTQYF.

This chain joins TRBV25-1 and TRBJ2-1; maybe TRBD2 (5 bases). This CDR3 is built from 13 residues. Trimming took 11 bases from V and 5 from J, leaving 16 bases between them. CDR1 MGHDK and CDR2 SYGVNS come from the germline V gene. CDR3 region: CAPEEQLNNEQFF. CDR3 sequence (DNA): TGTGCCCCGGAGGAACAGTTAAACAATGAGCAGTTCTTC.

This clone appeared a single time. The rearrangement links TRBV6-1 to TRBJ2-1, with TRBD1 matching over 9 bases. This CDR3 is built from 17 residues. With V trimmed by 1 base and J by 6 bases, 10 bases remained unmatched. In germline, CDR1 is MNHNS, CDR2 SASEGT. CDR3 sequence reads: CASSEESFTGGRNEQFF. CDR3 nucleotides: TGTGCCAGCAGTGAAGAATCCTTTACAGGGGGCCGCAATGAGCAGTTCTTC.

This clone was detected a few times. The V gene is TRBV29-1, the J gene TRBJ2-1, with unresolved D. V dropped 4 bases and J dropped 2 bases, with 12 bases sitting between them. This CDR3 comprises 14 residues. Germline V gene data show CDR1 as SQVTM and CDR2 as ANQGSEA. This CDR3 reads CSVGPRQTYNEQFF. Here the CDR3 DNA reads TGCAGCGTTGGGCCCCGGCAGACCTACAATGAGCAGTTCTTC.

V and J are TRBV29-1 and TRBJ2-7; TRBD1 matches at 9 bases. V shed 6 bases and J 6 bases; nucleotides not matched to a gene: 12. This CDR3 region has 14 residues. Germline V gene data show CDR1 as SQVTM and CDR2 as ANQGSEA. In DNA form, the CDR3 reads TGCAGCGTCGCTACAGGGGGCGATCCCCTCGAGCAGTACTTC. It is translated as CSVATGGDPLEQYF.

The chain has TRBV7-2 and TRBJ2-1; TRBD2 aligns across 15 bases. The ends lost 4 bases at V and 10 bases at J; junction bases unmatched: 2. The CDR3 spans 14 residues. The V gene's germline CDR1 is SGHTA and CDR2 FQGNSA. CDR3 nucleotide sequence: TGTGCCAGCAGCTCCGGGACTAGCGGGGGGGAGCAGTTCTTC. This codes for CASSSGTSGGEQFF.

This clone appeared a single time. This chain uses TRBV7-9 with TRBJ1-2; tentative D call: TRBD1 (6 bases). Germline V gene sequence: CDR1 SEHNR, CDR2 FQNEAQ (reference sequence). The V end was cut by 6 bases, the J end by 3 bases, with 14 bases between. The length of the CDR3 is 14 residues. In DNA form, the CDR3 reads TGTGCCAGCAGTCCACCAGCAGGGGACTATGGCTACACCTTC. Amino acid sequence: CASSPPAGDYGYTF.

The chain uses TRBV5-1 and TRBJ2-6; D might be TRBD1 (5 bases). The germline V gene encodes CDR1 SGHRS and CDR2 YFSETQ. The CDR3 is 15 amino acids. The V end was cut by 5 bases, the J end by 3 bases, with 12 bases between. The CDR3 protein is CASRRTGDGANVLTF. The CDR3 DNA reads as TGCGCCAGCAGACGAACAGGAGATGGGGCCAACGTCCTGACTTTC. The full variable domain, rest sourced from reference TRBV5-1 and TRBJ2-6, is KAGVTQTPRYLIKTRGQQVTLSCSPISGHRSVSWYQQTPGQGLQFLFEYFSETQRNKGNFPGRFSGRQFSNSRSEMNVSTLELGDSALYLCASRRTGDGANVLTFGAGSRLTVL.

The CDR3 DNA sequence: TGTGCCAGCAGTGATCGGAGCTCCTTCAGAAATGAGCAGTTCTTC. Translating gives CASSDRSSFRNEQFF. The genes are TRBV6-4 and TRBJ2-1, with D unclear. CDR1 is MRHNA and CDR2 is SNTAGT in the germline V gene. This CDR3 has 15 residues. Trimming shortened V by 3 bases and J by 7 bases, and 16 bases separated the two germline ends.

J is TRBJ2-7 and V is TRBV5-1; D remains unclear. The ends were cut back, 0 bases at V and 2 bases at J, with 12 bases in the middle. This CDR3 spans 15 amino acids. Per the germline V gene, CDR1 is SGHRS and CDR2 is YFSETQ. This chain's CDR3 is CASSLGLLTTYEQYF. CDR3 DNA: TGCGCCAGCAGCTTGGGTCTCTTGACGACCTACGAGCAGTACTTC.

The chain recombines TRBV28 with TRBJ2-1; possible D gene TRBD1, 5 bases. Germline V CDR1 and CDR2: MDHEN, SYDVKM. V lost 6 bases and J 1 base, leaving 13 bases between the germline ends. The CDR3 is made up of 15 amino acids. DNA for the CDR3: TGTGCCAGCAGGCGGACACGCGGTTCCTACAATGAGCAGTTCTTC. Residues: CASRRTRGSYNEQFF. Variable domain in full (rest from reference TRBV28 and TRBJ2-1): DVKVTQSSRYLVKRTGEKVFLECVQDMDHENMFWYRQDPGLGLRLIYFSYDVKMKEKGDIPEGYSVSREKKERFSLILESASTNQTSMYLCASRRTRGSYNEQFFGPGTRLTVL.

The chain couples TRBV13 to TRBJ2-1; a possible D gene is TRBD2 (6 bases). Germline CDR1 PRHDT, CDR2 FYEKMQ (reference sequence). Between the trimmed V and J ends, which lost 3 bases and 0 bases, there was a span of 9 bases. The CDR3 has 15 amino acids. CDR3 nucleotide sequence: TGTGCCAGCAGCTTCGGAGGGAACTCCTACAATGAGCAGTTCTTC. This translates into CASSFGGNSYNEQFF.

In this sample, this clone turned up a few times. The V and J genes are TRBV30 and TRBJ2-3; D is unresolved. The CDR3 extends over 12 amino acids. In germline, CDR1 is GTSNPN, CDR2 SVGIG (reference sequence). Trimming left V 2 bases short and J 2 bases short, with 5 bases between. CDR3 sequence reads: CAWSFLTDTQYF. CDR3 DNA: TGTGCCTGGAGTTTCCTCACAGATACGCAGTATTTT.

This chain uses TRBV30 with TRBJ1-5, with a possible D match to TRBD1 (6 bases). Looked up from germline, CDR1 is GTSNPN and CDR2 is SVGIG (reference sequence). There are 12 residues in the CDR3. Trimming removed 5 bases at V and 8 bases at J, with 13 bases between. For the CDR3, the DNA is TGTGCCTGGGGAACACAGGGAAAGCCCCAGCATTTT. Translation: CAWGTQGKPQHF.

On this clone itself: The same CDR3 arises from other DNA sequences in this sample as well. The chain couples TRBV5-1 to TRBJ2-1, with TRBD2 identical over 10 bases. The CDR3 covers 15 residues. V shed 4 bases, J shed 4 bases, and the junction held 5 bases outside the gene matches. Germline lookup yields CDR1 SGHRS and CDR2 YFSETQ. The CDR3 coding sequence is TGCGCCAGCAGCCCATTAGCGGGAGGTTACAATGAGCAGTTCTTC. It encodes CASSPLAGGYNEQFF.

The chain couples TRBV30 to TRBJ2-2; a possible D gene is TRBD1 (6 bases). Germline lookup yields CDR1 GTSNPN and CDR2 SVGIG (reference sequence). The CDR3 has 11 amino acids. V gave up 0 bases and J gave up 12 bases, with 8 bases separating them. The CDR3 nucleotides read TGTGCCTGGAGTGTACAGGGAAAGCTGTTTTTT. This encodes CAWSVQGKLFF.